The present TCR beta chain was sequenced within a study of shared clonotypes between healthy human individuals. Regarding the study as a whole: In a few donors, around 5.5% of naive CD4 clonotypes appeared in common. A generally larger estimated richness was seen in naive subsets than in memory subsets.

Deep-level assay runs were performed. Here immunoSEQ multiplex PCR was the method, and the copy in TCRdb shows in-frame clones only, minus some. The sample yields about 2.3 million clones, 80% to 95% seen once. Comments on this clone: Its target is unknown.

The TCR comes from a man aged 18 to 30 in good health. Some clones in this sample may be carry-over from other donors' samples. The sample was naive CD4+ T cells from PBMCs. Subset indicated: CD45RA+ positively selected.

The chain's CDR3 is CSVEERPDRGLAKNIQYF. The CDR3 DNA sequence: TGCAGCGTTGAAGAGCGGCCGGACAGGGGGTTAGCCAAAAACATTCAGTACTTC. V is TRBV29-1 and J is TRBJ2-4, with 10 positions matching TRBD1. Germline values: CDR1 SQVTM, CDR2 ANQGSEA. CDR3 length: 18 amino acids. V dropped 0 bases and J dropped 0; count of bases not matched to a gene: 8.